This T cell receptor (beta chain) was recorded in a study of neoadjuvant anti-PD-1 for oral cavity cancer. Study overall: Non-progressing patients received a fourth nivolumab dose near day 43, then surgery on days 50-56.

This clone was picked up one time. Other nucleotide sequences in the sample specify the same CDR3. CDR1 SGHRS and CDR2 YFSETQ come from the germline V gene. The V end lost 4 bases, the J end lost 0 bases, and 11 bases lay between the germline ends. The CDR3 is 15 residues long. TCRdb keeps only in-frame clones here, not all; method: immunoSEQ multiplex PCR. The sample contains 30,000 to 40,000 clones, approximately 87% of which appear only once. The chain carries TRBV5-1 and TRBJ2-1; a possible D gene is TRBD2 (5 bases). The sequence derives from a person between 40 and 85 years old with oral cavity squamous cell carcinoma. Specimen: PBMCs, collected before nivolumab (anti-PD-1) treatment. CDR3: CASSLTGSSYNEQFF. In DNA form, the CDR3 reads TGCGCCAGCAGCCTGACTGGGAGCTCCTACAATGAGCAGTTCTTC. The variable domain in full, completed from reference TRBV5-1 and TRBJ2-1, reads KAGVTQTPRYLIKTRGQQVTLSCSPISGHRSVSWYQQTPGQGLQFLFEYFSETQRNKGNFPGRFSGRQFSNSRSEMNVSTLELGDSALYLCASSLTGSSYNEQFFGPGTRLTVL.